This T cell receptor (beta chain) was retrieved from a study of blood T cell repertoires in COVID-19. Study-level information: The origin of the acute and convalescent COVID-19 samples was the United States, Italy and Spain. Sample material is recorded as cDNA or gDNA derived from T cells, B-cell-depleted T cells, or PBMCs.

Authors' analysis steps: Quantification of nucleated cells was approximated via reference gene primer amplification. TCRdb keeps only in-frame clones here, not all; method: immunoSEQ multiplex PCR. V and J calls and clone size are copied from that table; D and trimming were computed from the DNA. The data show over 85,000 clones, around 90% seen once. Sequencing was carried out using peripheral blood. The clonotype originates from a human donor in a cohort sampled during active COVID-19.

CDR3 residues: CASTGRIRLDRASGNTIYF. DNA of the CDR3: TGTGCCAGCACCGGACGAATACGGCTCGACAGGGCTTCTGGAAACACCATATATTTT. This rearrangement joins TRBV3-1 (or the pseudogene TRBV3-2) to TRBJ1-3; 7 nucleotides align to TRBD1. CDR3 length: 19 residues. V was pared by 7 bases and J by 1 base, with 19 bases of the junction left unmatched. Germline V lookup: CDR1 LGHDT, CDR2 YNNKEL (reference sequence).